Here is one TCR beta chain with its context. Its antigen is not identified. The germline CDR1 and CDR2 sequences are LNHNV and YYDKDF (reference sequence). V dropped 6 bases and J dropped 2 bases, with 15 bases sitting between them. There are 15 residues in the CDR3. The sample originates from a study of CD8+ T cells in alopecia areata. Findings and limits, study-wide: Greater clonality was observed in lesional scalp samples, especially alopecia totalis/universalis, versus normal scalp.

RNA, once extracted, was reverse transcribed into cDNA for use as the sequencing template. Profiled with immunoSEQ multiplex PCR; TCRdb holds only in-frame clones, not every one. In the table there are 200,000 to 250,000 clones, about 61% of which are singletons. The receptor's source is a human donor in good health. The J gene is TRBJ2-3, the V gene TRBV15; perhaps TRBD1 as D (6 bases). Sample: CD8+ T cells sorted from blood. The CDR3 coding sequence is TGTGCCACCAGTGGGACGGGGACATCCACAGATACGCAGTATTTT. Encoded protein: CATSGTGTSTDTQYF.